Listed below are T cell receptor beta chains from one sample, sequenced in a study of PD-1 blockade in classical Hodgkin lymphoma. Sequencing was performed with immunoSEQ multiplex PCR; in TCRdb, only in-frame clones are kept and a portion is missing. There are about 31,000 clones in the sample; 65% to 85% occur only once, and roughly 17% lies in the top ten. The sequencing here drew on peripheral blood mononuclear cells (PBMCs), taken before the fourth cycle of nivolumab. All receptors come from a human donor with classical Hodgkin lymphoma. The CDR3 runs from the conserved cysteine through the conserved F or W. A D gene is named only where the DNA matches it firmly. Rows give clone size only sometimes, using once, few, many, or a class for an expanded clone.

TRBD2	TRBV5-4	.	TRBJ2-1	CASTQGGTSAYNEQFF	TGTGCCAGCACCCAAGGGGGGACTAGCGCATACAATGAGCAGTTCTTC
TRBD2	TRBV7-9	.	TRBJ2-1	CASSVAGGYNEQFF	TGTGCCAGCAGTGTAGCGGGAGGATACAATGAGCAGTTCTTC
TRBD1	TRBV11-3	.	TRBJ1-2	CASSLAHRGSGYTF	TGTGCCAGCAGCTTAGCGCACAGGGGGTCTGGCTACACCTTC
.	TRBV27	once	TRBJ2-4	CASSLGSGPAKNIQYF	TGTGCCAGCAGTTTAGGCTCAGGGCCAGCCAAAAACATTCAGTACTTC
.	TRBV25-1	.	TRBJ1-3	CASSDISTNSGNTIYF	TGTGCCAGCAGTGATATATCCACGAACTCTGGAAACACCATATATTTT
.	TRBV15	.	TRBJ1-5	CATSRDGGGTQPQHF	TGTGCCACCAGCAGAGATGGGGGAGGGACCCAGCCCCAGCATTTT
TRBD2	TRBV29-1	.	TRBJ2-1	CSVWATSGGAIGIEQFF	TGCAGCGTTTGGGCAACTAGCGGGGGGGCAATTGGTATTGAGCAGTTCTTC
.	TRBV28	few	TRBJ2-3	CASSLFGSTDTQYF	TGTGCCAGCAGTTTGTTCGGTAGCACAGATACGCAGTATTTT
.	TRBV28	.	TRBJ2-7	CASSPPGELSYEQYF	TGTGCCAGCAGCCCTCCGGGCGAACTCTCCTACGAGCAGTACTTC
.	TRBV2	once	TRBJ2-3	CASKAGSSTDTQYF	TGTGCCAGCAAAGCCGGCAGTAGCACAGATACGCAGTATTTT
TRBD1	TRBV10-2	.	TRBJ1-1	CASSVGTDTEAFF	TGCGCCAGCAGTGTAGGGACAGACACTGAAGCTTTCTTT
TRBD2	TRBV7-2	.	TRBJ2-6	CARGGSGANVLTF	TGTGCCCGCGGGGGGTCCGGGGCCAACGTCCTGACTTTC
.	TRBV7-2	once	TRBJ1-2	CASSLARGFYGYTF	TGTGCCAGCAGCTTAGCGAGAGGGTTCTATGGCTACACCTTC
TRBD1	TRBV18	.	TRBJ2-1	CASSLGTGGFYNEQFF	TGTGCCAGCTCACTAGGGACAGGGGGTTTCTACAATGAGCAGTTCTTC
.	TRBV19	few	TRBJ1-5	CASSMGRGMGQPQHF	TGTGCCAGTAGTATGGGCAGGGGAATGGGCCAGCCCCAGCATTTT
TRBD2	TRBV4-3	.	TRBJ2-1	CASSQGAGVINEQFF	TGCGCCAGCAGCCAAGGAGCGGGAGTAATCAATGAGCAGTTCTTC
.	TRBV5-6	.	TRBJ2-6	CASSPDLSGANVLTF	TGTGCCAGCAGCCCGGACCTCTCTGGGGCCAACGTCCTGACTTTC
TRBD1	TRBV2	.	TRBJ2-7	CASSRDRESEQYF	TGTGCCAGCAGTAGAGACAGGGAAAGCGAGCAGTACTTC
TRBD1	TRBV27	.	TRBJ2-5	CASGTGEETQYF	TGTGCCAGCGGGACAGGGGAAGAGACCCAGTACTTC
TRBD2	TRBV11-3	.	TRBJ2-3	CASARVGTITDTQYF	TGTGCCAGCGCCCGGGTGGGGACTATCACAGATACGCAGTATTTT
.	TRBV6-1	.	TRBJ1-6	CASSEQLGSNSPLHF	TGTGCCAGCAGTGAACAGCTCGGAAGCAATTCACCCCTCCACTTT
.	TRBV7-9	.	TRBJ1-2	CASSLHSGGPYYGYTF	TGTGCCAGCAGCCTCCATTCCGGGGGCCCATATTATGGCTACACCTTC
TRBD1	TRBV5-6	.	TRBJ1-6	CASSLEGTARSSYNSPLHF	TGTGCCAGCAGCTTGGAAGGGACAGCGAGGAGCTCCTATAATTCACCCCTCCACTTT
.	TRBV7-3	.	TRBJ2-5	CASSLSGGRGETQYF	TGTGCCAGCAGCTTAAGTGGGGGACGGGGAGAGACCCAGTACTTC
.	TRBV4-3	.	TRBJ1-6	CASSQDEGFNSPLHF	TGCGCCAGCAGCCAAGATGAAGGATTCAATTCACCCCTCCACTTT
.	TRBV7-9	.	TRBJ2-2	CASSPPRLGLTGELFF	TGTGCCAGCAGCCCCCCCCGACTAGGCCTGACCGGGGAGCTGTTTTTT
TRBD1	TRBV11-3	.	TRBJ2-2	CASSLQGAGELFF	TGTGCCAGCAGCTTGCAGGGGGCCGGGGAGCTGTTTTTT
.	TRBV7-2	.	TRBJ2-2	CASSLNSNTGELFF	TGTGCCAGCAGCTTAAACTCGAACACCGGGGAGCTGTTTTTT
.	TRBV9	medium-sized	TRBJ1-2	CASSVGPQGPGYTF	TGTGCCAGCAGCGTAGGACCACAGGGCCCCGGCTACACCTTC
TRBD1	TRBV28	.	TRBJ2-1	CASSLPGQYNEQFF	TGTGCCAGCAGCCTACCGGGACAGTACAATGAGCAGTTCTTC
TRBD2	TRBV5-1	.	TRBJ2-5	CASRGGQETQYF	TGCGCCAGCCGCGGGGGACAAGAGACCCAGTACTTC
.	TRBV7-9	.	TRBJ1-1	CASSLDGNLNTEAFF	TGTGCCAGCAGCTTAGATGGGAACCTGAACACTGAAGCTTTCTTT
.	TRBV29-1	.	TRBJ1-1	CSVTLNTEAFF	TGCAGCGTGACCCTGAACACTGAAGCTTTCTTT
.	TRBV29-1	once	TRBJ2-5	CSVDLAGRQETQYF	TGCAGCGTTGATTTGGCGGGGCGCCAAGAGACCCAGTACTTC
.	TRBV28	.	TRBJ2-5	CASSPVGPQETQYF	TGTGCCAGCAGCCCAGTGGGGCCCCAAGAGACCCAGTACTTC
.	TRBV5-8	.	TRBJ1-1	CASSLVATEAFF	TGTGCCAGCAGCTTGGTGGCCACTGAAGCTTTCTTT
TRBD1	TRBV5-1	few	TRBJ2-5	CASSFAGQAQETQYF	TGCGCCAGCAGCTTTGCTGGACAGGCTCAAGAGACCCAGTACTTC
.	TRBV19	.	TRBJ2-3	CSVLGDGTDTQYF	TGCTCTGTGTTGGGGGATGGCACAGATACGCAGTATTTT
TRBD2	TRBV13	.	TRBJ2-3	CASSLIAGGTDTQYF	TGTGCCAGCAGCTTAATAGCGGGAGGCACAGATACGCAGTATTTT
.	TRBV29-1	once	TRBJ1-3	CSVETAGNTIYF	TGCAGCGTTGAAACAGCTGGAAACACCATATATTTT
.	TRBV12-5	.	TRBJ2-3	CASGLVWQGIADTQYF	TGTGCTAGTGGTTTGGTCTGGCAGGGGATCGCAGATACGCAGTATTTT